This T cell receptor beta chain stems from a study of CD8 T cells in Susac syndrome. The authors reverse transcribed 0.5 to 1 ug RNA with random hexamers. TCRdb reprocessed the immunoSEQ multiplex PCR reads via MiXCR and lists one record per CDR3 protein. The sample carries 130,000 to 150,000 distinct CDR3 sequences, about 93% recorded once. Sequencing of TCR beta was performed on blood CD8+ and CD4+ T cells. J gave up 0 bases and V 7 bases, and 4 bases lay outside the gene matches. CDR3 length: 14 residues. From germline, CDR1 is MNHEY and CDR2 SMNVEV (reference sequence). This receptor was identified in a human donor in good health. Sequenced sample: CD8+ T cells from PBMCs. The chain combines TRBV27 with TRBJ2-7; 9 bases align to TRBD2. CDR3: CASIASGDSYEQYF. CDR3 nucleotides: TGTGCCAGCATCGCTAGCGGGGACTCCTACGAGCAGTACTTC.